The text below deals with one TCR beta chain. The sample belongs to a study of CD8 T cells in Susac syndrome. Controls comprised healthy donors matched for age and sex. TEMRA cells were FACS-enriched, unlike CD8+ and CD4+ T cells, which were negatively isolated. It was with random hexamers that 0.5 to 1 ug RNA was reverse transcribed. Amplification of TCR beta CDR3 across 54 Vbeta and 13 Jbeta was performed with immunoSEQ multiplex PCR. TCRdb re-called the immunoSEQ multiplex PCR reads through MiXCR, storing one row per CDR3 protein. The data show about 140,000 distinct CDR3 sequences, nearly 95% seen once. The source material was CD8+ T cells from PBMCs. The clonotype was recovered from a human donor in good health.

In nucleotides, the CDR3 is TGTGCCACCGTCGGGACTAGCGAGCCTCTGGATGAGCAGTTCTTC. Amino acids: CATVGTSEPLDEQFF. The chain recombines TRBV15 with TRBJ2-1; 10 nucleotides match TRBD2. Germline-derived CDR1 and CDR2 are LNHNV and YYDKDF (reference sequence). With 8 bases clipped from V and 8 bases from J, the junction kept 12 bases outside the gene matches. The CDR3 runs 15 residues. Filled out from reference TRBV15 and TRBJ2-1, the complete variable domain reads DAMVIQNPRYQVTQFGKPVTLSCSQTLNHNVMYWYQQKSSQAPKLLFHYYDKDFNNEADTPDNFQSRRPNTSFCFLDIRSPGLGDTAMYLCATVGTSEPLDEQFFGPGTRLTVL.